A selection of T cell receptor beta chains follows, all from one sample in a study of cytomegalovirus exposure and HLA in healthy donors. Only in-frame clones appear in the TCRdb table, and some are missing; sequencing was by immunoSEQ multiplex PCR. Of under 200,000 clones listed, 70% to 80% are singletons. Sequenced input: PBMCs. Receptors were obtained from a male donor in good health and CMV-seropositive. The CDR3 runs from the conserved cysteine through the conserved F or W.

v_gene | CDR3aa
TRBV21-1 | CASSTTGLDEQYF
TRBV7-2 | CASSPGANSNQPQHF
TRBV10-1 | CASACAGAGNTIYF
TRBV7-2 | CASSRSGGPSYEQYF
TRBV2 | CASSGGQDLYEQYF
TRBV5-1 | CASSLAGGQGNEQYF
TRBV5-4 | CASSGASGTDTQYF
TRBV6-1 | CASRRETSNHGPQHF
TRBV27 | CASSFSRQGKQPQHF
TRBV18 | CASSPGTGGYEQYF
TRBV28 | CASSFQGVSSYEQYF
TRBV29-1 | CSAGGAGTDTQYF
TRBV28 | CASCAQGSSTDTQYF
TRBV5-1 | CASSSLVTDEQYF
TRBV28 | CASNPDTISRELFF
TRBV6-1 | CASSVGNEKLFF
TRBV4-1 | CASSQQRKSSTDTQYF
TRBV14 | CASSQNTVPNYEQYF
TRBV29-1 | CSVELAGASSYNEQFF
TRBV2 | CASSSQGNYGYTF
TRBV11-3 | CASSLAGGPYEQYF
TRBV6-6 | CASSLTGGVSYEQFF
TRBV6-5 | CASSTLPGDTEAFF
TRBV9 | CASSVEAGGYQETQYF
TRBV7-2 | CASSFRRDQPQHF
TRBV7-9 | CASSFGENIQYF
TRBV19 | CASSIEEGSGYEQYF
TRBV6-6 | CASTPGQGLFF
TRBV9 | CASSPHRLAGTDTQYF
TRBV5-4 | CASSPRGAGNTGELFF
TRBV6-5 | CAGSYGQGSGYTF
TRBV15 | CATSRGIMREQDTQYF
TRBV7-2 | CASSSTSGRYGRRQYF
TRBV7-2 | CASSFAGAADTQYF
TRBV13 | CASSLGGGSGANVLTF
TRBV5-1 | CASRKAGKGDTIYF
TRBV6-1 | CASSRERSQPQHF
TRBV15 | CATSPGDRGNNQPQHF
TRBV6-5 | CASSSLYEQYF
TRBV15 | CATSRSLETGELFF
TRBV9 | CASSVGPGGKGETQYF
TRBV19 | CASSISGLAVYNEQFF
TRBV18 | CASSGAPGQGFSEQYF
TRBV4-3 | CASSQDGKGLNTEAFF